Below, 29 T cell receptor beta chains from the same sample are listed, as sequenced in a study of blood T cell repertoires in COVID-19. Clones were sequenced by immunoSEQ multiplex PCR, and TCRdb holds only the in-frame ones, with some missing. Of about 40,000 clones in the sample, around 87% were seen once. The sequenced sample consisted of peripheral blood. These receptors all stem from a man aged 50 or older in a cohort sampled during active COVID-19.

The chain is built from TRBV7-2 and TRBJ1-1, with D hard to call. V lost 1 base and J 4 bases, leaving 10 bases between the germline ends. Germline CDR1 and CDR2: SGHTA and FQGNSA. The CDR3 totals 14 residues. This CDR3 is CASSLDSPLTEAFF. CDR3 in DNA: TGTGCCAGCAGCTTAGACTCCCCACTCACTGAAGCTTTCTTT.

The chain couples TRBV4-1 to TRBJ2-1, with 12 bases lining up with TRBD2. V dropped 4 bases and J dropped 3; count of bases not matched to a gene: 13. The CDR3 extends over 19 amino acids. The germline V gene encodes CDR1 MGHRA and CDR2 YSYEKL. The CDR3 loop reads CASSRRTSGNPLGYNEQFF. The DNA for the CDR3 is TGCGCCAGCAGCCGCAGGACTAGCGGGAACCCCTTGGGCTACAATGAGCAGTTCTTC.

This sequence joins TRBV3-1 (or the pseudogene TRBV3-2) and TRBJ1-2; 8 bases are a match to TRBD1. CDR1 is LGHDT and CDR2 is YNNKEL in the germline V gene (reference sequence). The length of the CDR3 is 19 residues. The V and J ends lost 4 bases and 4 bases, in that order; junction bases with no gene match: 20. CDR3 loop: CASSPIPGTGKRRPYGYTF. As DNA, the CDR3 is TGTGCCAGCAGCCCCATCCCCGGGACAGGAAAACGACGACCCTATGGCTACACCTTC.

A few counts support this clone. This rearrangement joins TRBV6-5 to TRBJ2-2; tentatively, D is TRBD1 (5 bases). CDR3 length equals 15 residues. Looked up from germline, CDR1 is MNHEY and CDR2 is SVGAGI. The ends were cut back, 7 bases at V and 4 bases at J, with 16 bases in the middle. The CDR3 DNA follows: TGTGCCAGCAACCCGTACAGGTCATCCACCGGGGAGCTGTTTTTT. Translation gives CASNPYRSSTGELFF.

J is TRBJ1-2 and V is TRBV9, with D perhaps TRBD1 (5 bases). Germline assignment: CDR1 SGDLS and CDR2 YYNGEE. The CDR3 covers 13 residues. The ends were cut back, 4 bases at V and 4 bases at J, with 11 bases in the middle. As DNA, the CDR3 is TGTGCCAGCAGCCGGACAAACTCCTATGGCTACACCTTC. This translates into CASSRTNSYGYTF.

This chain uses TRBV10-3 with TRBJ2-7; 7 nucleotides agree with TRBD2. CDR3 length: 13 residues. Germline V gene data show CDR1 as ENHRY and CDR2 as SYGVKD. Losses at the gene ends were 4 bases for V and 0 bases for J; bases not matched to a gene: 0. CDR3 DNA sequence: TGTGCCATCAGTGGGGAGGGCTCCTACGAGCAGTACTTC. This sequence encodes CAISGEGSYEQYF.

J is TRBJ2-3 and V is TRBV27; 10 nucleotides align to TRBD1. J was trimmed by 11 bases and V by 6 bases; bases with no gene match: 14. This CDR3 is built from 15 residues. Germline-derived CDR1 and CDR2 are MNHEY and SMNVEV (reference sequence). This CDR3 is CASRLGQGGTNKQYF. Written as DNA, the CDR3 is TGTGCCAGCAGGCTAGGACAGGGGGGCACTAATAAGCAGTATTTT.

The chain carries TRBV10-3 and TRBJ2-2, with 10 bases matching TRBD1. The CDR3 runs 16 residues. The V segment lost 0 bases and the J segment 4 bases; nucleotides outside the gene matches: 2. The germline CDR1 and CDR2 sequences are ENHRY and SYGVKD. CDR3 in DNA: TGTGCCATCAGTGAGTCTGACAGGGGGCTCACCGGGGAGCTGTTTTTT. Translating it yields CAISESDRGLTGELFF.

The genes are TRBV10-3 and TRBJ2-3; D possibly corresponds to TRBD1 (6 bases). Germline V gene data show CDR1 as ENHRY and CDR2 as SYGVKD. CDR3 length equals 13 residues. V lost 8 bases, J lost 6 bases, and 15 bases lay in between. In DNA form, the CDR3 reads TGTGCCATCTCGGCCAACACAGGGGATACGCAGTATTTT. This translates into CAISANTGDTQYF.

CDR3 nucleotides: TGTGCCAGCCGAAAAGTTCGGACAGGGTTAAGAGAGACCCAGTACTTC. Encoded protein: CASRKVRTGLRETQYF. The chain uses TRBV21-1 and TRBJ2-5; TRBD1, the D gene given by the table, was not confirmed from the DNA. TRBV21-1 is reported as a pseudogene. This CDR3 has 16 amino acids.

The chain is built from TRBV7-3 and TRBJ1-2; 12 nucleotides align to TRBD1. Germline V gene data show CDR1 as SGHTA and CDR2 as FQGTGA. J gave up 6 bases and V 3 bases, and 8 bases lay outside the gene matches. The CDR3 consists of 16 residues. CDR3 region: CASSLTGTGGTDGYTF. In DNA, the CDR3 is TGTGCCAGCAGCTTGACCGGGACAGGGGGCACAGATGGCTACACCTTC.

The chain is built from TRBV11-2 and TRBJ2-7; D gene uncertain. V shed 2 bases and J shed 3 bases, with 8 bases lying between them. This CDR3 has 13 amino acids. Germline assignment: CDR1 SGHAT and CDR2 FQNNGV. The CDR3 protein is CASSLYGVYEQYV. The DNA of the CDR3 is TGTGCCAGCAGCTTATACGGAGTCTACGAGCAGTACGTC.

V and J are TRBV15 and TRBJ2-1; weak D call: TRBD2 (6 bases). V lost 1 base to trimming and J lost 1 base, with 11 bases between them. The CDR3 totals 16 residues. Germline V gene sequence: CDR1 LNHNV, CDR2 YYDKDF (reference sequence). The CDR3 nucleotides are TGTGCCACCAGCAGAGTTACGGGAGCGTCCTACAATGAGCAGTTCTTC. Translated: CATSRVTGASYNEQFF.

The CDR3 spells CASSVRQGSGTLAKNIQYF. DNA for the CDR3: TGTGCCAGCAGTGTCCGACAGGGATCAGGGACTCTTGCCAAAAACATTCAGTACTTC. The chain recombines TRBV6-1 with TRBJ2-4; tentatively, D is TRBD1 (7 bases). The CDR3 has 19 residues. The germline V gene has CDR1 MNHNS and CDR2 SASEGT. Between the trimmed V and J ends, which lost 4 bases and 1 base, there was a span of 23 bases.

The chain recombines TRBV9 with TRBJ2-1; maybe TRBD1 (7 bases). The V end lost 3 bases, the J end lost 3 bases, and 16 bases lay between the germline ends. Germline CDR1 is SGDLS and CDR2 is YYNGEE. The length of the CDR3 is 16 residues. The CDR3 DNA is TGTGCCAGCAGCGCCCCCGCGGGGACAGACTACAATGAGCAGTTCTTC. Amino acids: CASSAPAGTDYNEQFF.

The table lists this clone with a count of one. J is TRBJ2-3 and V is TRBV6-5, with D tentatively TRBD2 (6 bases). Germline V CDR1 and CDR2: MNHEY, SVGAGI. This CDR3 is 13 amino acids long. Trimming took off 8 bases at V and 2 bases at J, with 11 bases between the two ends. CDR3 loop: CASGRLLTDTQYF. The DNA of the CDR3 is TGTGCCAGCGGGAGGCTACTCACAGATACGCAGTATTTT.

The CDR3 coding sequence is TGTGCCAGCAGCGACCCGGCAGGGGGCAATGAGCAGTTCTTC. Its translation: CASSDPAGGNEQFF. V usage is TRBV9 and J usage is TRBJ2-1, with TRBD1 matching over 7 bases. From germline, CDR1 is SGDLS and CDR2 YYNGEE. CDR3 length: 14 amino acids. The trim removed 3 bases at V and 6 bases at J, leaving 6 bases unmatched.

This clone was detected only a few times. The chain links TRBV11-1 to TRBJ2-1; 9 bases align to TRBD1. Germline CDR1 SGHAT, CDR2 FQDESV (reference sequence). V lost 4 bases and J lost 8; bases outside the gene matches: 6. The CDR3 consists of 14 residues. CDR3 DNA sequence: TGTGCCAGCAGCTCCTCCGACAGGGGGGATGAGCAGTTCTTC. Translated: CASSSSDRGDEQFF. Drawing the rest from reference TRBV11-1 and TRBJ2-1, the complete variable domain is EAEVAQSPRYKITEKSQAVAFWCDPISGHATLYWYRQILGQGPELLVQFQDESVVDDSQLPKDRFSAERLKGVDSTLKIQPAELGDSAMYLCASSSSDRGDEQFFGPGTRLTVL.

This clone appeared a single time. The chain combines TRBV10-3 with TRBJ2-1; 13 nucleotides line up with TRBD2. CDR1 and CDR2 (germline): ENHRY, SYGVKD. V shed 3 bases, J shed 7 bases, and the junction held 3 bases outside the gene matches. The CDR3 loop spans 15 amino acids. The CDR3 DNA is TGTGCCATCAGTGAACTAGCGGGGGGGCAGAATGAGCAGTTCTTC. Amino acid sequence: CAISELAGGQNEQFF.

The chain combines TRBV19 with TRBJ1-5; the D is unclear. The germline V and J ends were trimmed by 5 bases and 1 base, with 12 bases remaining between them. This CDR3 region has 15 residues. CDR1 is LNHDA, CDR2 SQIVND, per germline (reference sequence). The chain's CDR3 is CASSYPTGSNQPQHF. CDR3 coding DNA: TGTGCCAGTAGTTATCCGACGGGGAGCAATCAGCCCCAGCATTTT.

This clone appeared a few times. The chain is built from TRBV7-2 and TRBJ2-7; D unresolved. Deletions cut 7 bases from V and 3 bases from J, with 7 bases between. Germline V lookup: CDR1 SGHTA, CDR2 FQGNSA. The CDR3 totals 11 residues. The CDR3: CASTTSYEQYF. CDR3 sequence (DNA): TGTGCCAGCACTACGAGCTACGAGCAGTACTTC.

The count of this clone is one. The chain joins TRBV10-3 to TRBJ1-6; the D is unclear. The CDR3 is 13 amino acids. The V and J ends lost 8 bases and 6 bases respectively, with 11 bases between them. Looked up from germline, CDR1 is ENHRY and CDR2 is SYGVKD. The CDR3 loop reads CAIAEGFNSPLHF. Here the CDR3 DNA reads TGTGCCATCGCGGAGGGCTTTAATTCACCCCTCCACTTT.

The chain links TRBV6-5 to TRBJ2-7; 10 bases are shared with TRBD2. CDR3 size: 15 residues. CDR1 is MNHEY, CDR2 SVGAGI, per germline. With 7 bases clipped from V and 4 bases from J, the junction kept 10 bases outside the gene matches. CDR3 DNA: TGTGCCAGCAATATCGCTAGCGGGGGAGGGTACGAGCAGTACTTC. Protein: CASNIASGGGYEQYF.

CDR3 sequence reads: CASSNSGSSYNEQFF. In DNA, the CDR3 is TGTGCCAGCAGCAATAGCGGGAGCTCCTACAATGAGCAGTTCTTC. The chain uses TRBV7-2 and TRBJ2-1; 9 bases line up with TRBD2. The germline gives CDR1 SGHTA, CDR2 FQGNSA. V lost 5 bases, J lost 0 bases, and 2 bases stayed unmatched. This CDR3 contains 15 residues. Filled out from reference TRBV7-2 and TRBJ2-1, the complete variable domain reads GAGVSQSPSNKVTEKGKDVELRCDPISGHTALYWYRQSLGQGLEFLIYFQGNSAPDKSGLPSDRFSAERTGGSVSTLTIQRTQQEDSAVYLCASSNSGSSYNEQFFGPGTRLTVL.

V gene TRBV7-8 combines with J gene TRBJ2-3; weak D call: TRBD2 (6 bases). Germline values: CDR1 SGHVS, CDR2 FQNEAQ. Deletions cut 3 bases from V and 2 bases from J, with 12 bases between. CDR3 length: 15 residues. CDR3 DNA: TGTGCCAGCAGCTTGGGTGCGGGGCCCACAGATACGCAGTATTTT. It specifies CASSLGAGPTDTQYF.

Concerning this clone: The junction does not match germline at one end; this may be a read error. The chain uses TRBV5-1 and TRBJ2-3; TRBD2 is a possible D gene (5 bases). The V gene's germline CDR1 is SGHRS and CDR2 YFSETQ. The CDR3 runs to 14 residues. The DNA for the CDR3 is TGCGCCAGCAGAGCTGACTATCTTGTAGATGCGCAGTATTTT. Protein sequence: CASRADYLVDAQYF.

The rearrangement uses TRBV24-1 and TRBJ2-5; D possibly corresponds to TRBD1 (5 bases). Trimming took off 1 base at V and 2 bases at J, with 13 bases between the two ends. Germline assignment: CDR1 KGHDR and CDR2 SFDVKD. CDR3 length equals 16 residues. CDR3 amino acids: CATSDLGQGQQETQYF. The CDR3 DNA follows: TGTGCCACCAGTGATTTAGGGCAGGGCCAACAAGAGACCCAGTACTTC.

The chain joins TRBV5-6 to TRBJ1-6; TRBD1 aligns across 7 bases. V dropped 4 bases and J dropped 1; count of bases not matched to a gene: 5. Germline CDR1 and CDR2: SGHDT and YYEEEE. The CDR3 contains 16 residues. The CDR3 sequence: CASSITGVSYNSPLHF. The CDR3 DNA reads as TGTGCCAGCAGCATAACAGGGGTTTCCTATAATTCACCCCTCCACTTT. The complete variable domain, with remaining parts taken from reference TRBV5-6 and TRBJ1-6, reads DAGVTQSPTHLIKTRGQQVTLRCSPKSGHDTVSWYQQALGQGPQFIFQYYEEEERQRGNFPDRFSGHQFPNYSSELNVNALLLGDSALYLCASSITGVSYNSPLHFGNGTRLTVT.

J is TRBJ2-1 and V is TRBV6-1; D ambiguous. The germline V gene encodes CDR1 MNHNS and CDR2 SASEGT. The V end was cut by 3 bases, the J end by 7 bases, with 10 bases between. This CDR3 region has 13 residues. DNA of the CDR3: TGTGCCAGCAGTGACACTACCGTTAATGAGCAGTTCTTC. This gives the protein CASSDTTVNEQFF.